A selection of T cell receptor beta chains follows, all from one sample in a study of T cell changes during pregnancy in multiple sclerosis. The protocol was immunoSEQ multiplex PCR, while the TCRdb copy is restricted to in-frame clones and leaves out a portion. The sample shows approximately 53,000 clones, approximately 90% of them seen only once. The input for sequencing was CD4+ T cells from peripheral blood mononuclear cells, taken before pregnancy. All receptors derive from a female donor with multiple sclerosis, enrolled in a pregnancy study. Each CDR3 is given with its conserved first and last residue. The order of the fields is J gene, V gene, clone size, D gene, CDR3 DNA, CDR3 protein. A D gene is named only where the DNA matches it firmly. Some rows have no size entry. The others give once, few or many, or a class for an expanded clone.

TRBJ1-5 TRBV9 NA NA TGTGCCAGCAGCTCCGGGGGGGGGTTTGGCAATCAGCCCCAGCATTTT CASSSGGGFGNQPQHF
TRBJ2-5 TRBV7-2 NA TRBD2 TGTGCCAGCAGCATTTCAGGGAGGGGAGAGACCCAGTACTTC CASSISGRGETQYF
TRBJ1-1 TRBV7-9 NA NA TGTGCCAGCAGCTCCGAACAGGGATTCGTTCCAGCTTTCTTT CASSSEQGFVPAFF
TRBJ2-3 TRBV7-2 NA NA TGTGCCAGCAGCTTCTCTACCGGAAAAGGGGGTAAGAAGTATTTT CASSFSTGKGGKKYF
TRBJ2-6 TRBV15 NA TRBD1 TGTGCCACCAGCAGAGTACAGGGGGCTGGGGCCAACGTCCTGACTTTC CATSRVQGAGANVLTF
TRBJ1-2 TRBV19 NA TRBD1 TGTGCCAGTAGTAGGCCCGGGACAGGGGCCTATGGCTACACCTTC CASSRPGTGAYGYTF
TRBJ1-2 TRBV30 NA TRBD1 TGTGCCTGGAACAGGGGAATTAACTATGGCTACACCTTC CAWNRGINYGYTF
TRBJ2-7 TRBV7-2 NA TRBD2 TGTGCCAGCAGGCTCGGACTAGCGCCCTACGAGCAGTACTTC CASRLGLAPYEQYF
TRBJ2-2 TRBV6-5 NA NA TGTGCCAGCAGTTACGAGGGGAGGACCGGGGAGCTGTTTTTT CASSYEGRTGELFF
TRBJ2-5 TRBV11-2 once TRBD1 TGTGCCAGCAGCCTATGGACAGGGAGGGAGACCCAGTACTTC CASSLWTGRETQYF
TRBJ1-2 TRBV28 once NA TGTGCCAGCAGTCGACGACAGGTCTATGGCTACACCTTC CASSRRQVYGYTF
TRBJ2-3 TRBV19 NA TRBD2 TGTGCCAGTAGTTTGGGGACTAGCCCCGTGGATACGCAGTATTTT CASSLGTSPVDTQYF
TRBJ2-3 TRBV2 NA TRBD2 TGTGCCAGCAGCCTTGGACTAGCGGGAGTGAATACGCAGTATTTT CASSLGLAGVNTQYF
TRBJ1-1 TRBV5-1 few NA TGCGCCAGCAGCTTGGACATAAACACTGAAGCTTTCTTT CASSLDINTEAFF
TRBJ2-3 TRBV4-2 NA TRBD2 TGTGCCAGCAGAACAACTAGCGGAGACACAGATACGCAGTATTTT CASRTTSGDTDTQYF
TRBJ2-4 TRBV5-1 NA TRBD2 TGCGCCAGCAGCCTGGGGACTAGCGGGAGCAGGGAGAACATTCAGTACTTC CASSLGTSGSRENIQYF
TRBJ2-3 TRBV5-8 NA TRBD1 TGTGCCAGCAGCTTGGATTATGGGACAGGGGCAGATACGCAGTATTTT CASSLDYGTGADTQYF
TRBJ1-4 TRBV25-1 NA NA TGTGCCAGCAGTGTGGGAGGATTTAATGAAAAACTGTTTTTT CASSVGGFNEKLFF
TRBJ2-1 TRBV4-3 once NA TGCGCCAGCAGCCAAGAGAGATCGGGGGACGGACACTACAATGAGCAGTTCTTC CASSQERSGDGHYNEQFF
TRBJ2-5 TRBV5-1 NA TRBD2 TGCGCCAGCAGCTTGGCTAGCGGGGTTGAGACCCAGTACTTC CASSLASGVETQYF
TRBJ2-5 TRBV27 NA TRBD2 TGTGCCAGCAGTCCTGGGACTAGCGGGTACATCCAAGAGACCCAGTACTTC CASSPGTSGYIQETQYF
TRBJ2-7 TRBV18 NA NA TGTGCCAGCTCACCGGGGGGGGCTGGTGGCTCCTACGAGCAGTACTTC CASSPGGAGGSYEQYF
TRBJ1-2 TRBV6-1 NA NA TGTGCCAGCAGTGAAGGTCCGGCTAACTATGGCTACACCTTC CASSEGPANYGYTF
TRBJ1-5 TRBV30 NA NA TGTGCCTGGACGGGGAATAGCAATCAGCCCCAGCATTTT CAWTGNSNQPQHF
TRBJ2-3 TRBV30 NA TRBD2 TGTGCCTGCAAGGGACTAGCGGGGTCCACAGATACGCAGTATTTT CACKGLAGSTDTQYF